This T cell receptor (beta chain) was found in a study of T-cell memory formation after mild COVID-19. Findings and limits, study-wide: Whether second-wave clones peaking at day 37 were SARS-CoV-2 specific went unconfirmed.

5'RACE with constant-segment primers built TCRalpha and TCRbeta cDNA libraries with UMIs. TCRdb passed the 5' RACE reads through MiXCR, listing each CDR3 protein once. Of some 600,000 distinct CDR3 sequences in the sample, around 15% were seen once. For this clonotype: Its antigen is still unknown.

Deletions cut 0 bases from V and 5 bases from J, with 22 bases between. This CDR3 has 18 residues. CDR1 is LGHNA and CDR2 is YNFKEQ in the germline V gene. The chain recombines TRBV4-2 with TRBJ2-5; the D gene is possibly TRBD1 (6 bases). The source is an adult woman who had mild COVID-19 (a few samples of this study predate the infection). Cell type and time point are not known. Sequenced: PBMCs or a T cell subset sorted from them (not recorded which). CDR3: CASSQEVGQGPLWETQYF. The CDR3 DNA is TGTGCCAGCAGCCAAGAAGTGGGGCAGGGGCCCCTTTGGGAGACCCAGTACTTC.